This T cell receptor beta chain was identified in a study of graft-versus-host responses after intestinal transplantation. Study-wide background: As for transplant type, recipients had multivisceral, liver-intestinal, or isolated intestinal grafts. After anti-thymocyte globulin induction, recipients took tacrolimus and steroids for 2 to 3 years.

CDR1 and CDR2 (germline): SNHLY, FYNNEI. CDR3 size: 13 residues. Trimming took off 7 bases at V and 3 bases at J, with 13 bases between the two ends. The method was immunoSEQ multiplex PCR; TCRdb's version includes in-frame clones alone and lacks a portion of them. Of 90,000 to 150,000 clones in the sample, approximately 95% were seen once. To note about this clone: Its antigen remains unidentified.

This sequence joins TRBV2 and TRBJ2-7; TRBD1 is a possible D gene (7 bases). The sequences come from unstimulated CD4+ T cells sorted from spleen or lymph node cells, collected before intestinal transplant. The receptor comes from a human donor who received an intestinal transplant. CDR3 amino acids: CASNAGQYYEQYF. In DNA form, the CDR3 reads TGTGCCAGCAATGCGGGACAGTACTACGAGCAGTACTTC.